The 20 T cell receptor beta chains reported below all come from one sample, sequenced in a study of control samples from healthy donors and cancer patients. Assay: immunoSEQ multiplex PCR; the TCRdb copy retains only in-frame clones and omits some. The data hold 30,000 to 40,000 clones, with around 86% observed a single time. The sequencing input was PBMCs. The source is a woman in her thirties or forties with lung cancer.

The chain employs TRBV3-1 (or the pseudogene TRBV3-2) and TRBJ1-6; weak D call: TRBD1 (6 bases). V shed 10 bases and J shed 10 bases, with 23 bases lying between them. Germline CDR1 LGHDT, CDR2 YNNKEL (reference sequence). The CDR3 consists of 15 residues. The DNA of the CDR3 is TGTGCCACCCGGCTAGACAGGACGGGGCTGTCACCCCTCCACTTT. Translated: CATRLDRTGLSPLHF.

The rearrangement joins TRBV7-8 to TRBJ1-1, with D possibly TRBD1 on 5 matching bases. The CDR3 is 15 residues long. The germline V gene has CDR1 SGHVS and CDR2 FQNEAQ. Trimming left V 4 bases short and J 0 bases short, with 12 bases between. The CDR3 bases are TGTGCCAGCAGCTACAACCAGGGACTGAACACTGAAGCTTTCTTT. Its translation: CASSYNQGLNTEAFF.

The chain carries TRBV11-1 and TRBJ2-1; 8 bases agree with TRBD2. Per the germline V gene, CDR1 is SGHAT and CDR2 is FQDESV (reference sequence). This CDR3 has 16 residues. V shed 5 bases and J 4 bases; nucleotides not matched to a gene: 10. CDR3: CASSPPTGGRYNEQFF. The DNA of the CDR3 is TGTGCCAGCAGCCCCCCCACGGGGGGGCGGTACAATGAGCAGTTCTTC.

The rearrangement uses TRBV5-5 and TRBJ2-4; D may be TRBD1 or TRBD2 (5 bases each). The CDR3 contains 14 residues. Germline assignment: CDR1 SGHKS and CDR2 YYEKEE (reference sequence). V was pared by 0 bases and J by 7 bases, with 11 bases between. CDR3 bases: TGTGCCAGCAGCTTGGGAGGGGAAACGAACATTCAGTACTTC. It codes for CASSLGGETNIQYF.

This clone was seen once. The gene calls are TRBV11-2 and TRBJ1-1; D is perhaps TRBD1 (6 bases). V lost 5 bases and J 4 bases, leaving 20 bases between the germline ends. CDR1 and CDR2 from the germline V gene are SGHAT and FQNNGV. CDR3 length: 16 amino acids. The CDR3 loop is CASSLVDWGAGTEAFF. The CDR3 coding sequence is TGTGCCAGCAGCCTAGTTGATTGGGGGGCAGGCACTGAAGCTTTCTTT.

The rearrangement links TRBV25-1 to TRBJ2-2, with D perhaps given as TRBD1 or TRBD2 (5 bases each). Germline loops: CDR1 MGHDK, CDR2 SYGVNS. This CDR3 is 16 amino acids long. The ends were cut back, 2 bases at V and 5 bases at J, with 15 bases in the middle. CDR3: CASSEGQGTGTGELFF. The CDR3 coding sequence is TGTGCCAGCAGTGAAGGGCAGGGAACGGGAACCGGGGAGCTGTTTTTT.

The rearrangement links TRBV3-1 (or the pseudogene TRBV3-2) to TRBJ1-1, with TRBD1 matching over 7 bases. The CDR3 totals 13 residues. V lost 2 bases and J lost 7; bases outside the gene matches: 4. Looked up from germline, CDR1 is LGHDT and CDR2 is YNNKEL (reference sequence). CDR3 residues: CASSQRRDSEAFF. As DNA, the CDR3 is TGTGCCAGCAGCCAACGGCGGGACAGTGAAGCTTTCTTT.

V is TRBV19 and J is TRBJ1-6; no clear D gene. Trimming took 4 bases from V and 7 from J, leaving 8 bases between them. The V gene's germline CDR1 is LNHDA and CDR2 SQIVND (reference sequence). The CDR3 is 13 amino acids. CDR3 region: CASSTALNSPLHF. The CDR3 bases are TGTGCCAGTAGTACTGCGTTGAATTCACCCCTCCACTTT.

The chain uses TRBV6-6 and TRBJ1-1; D ambiguous. Germline V lookup: CDR1 MNHNY, CDR2 SVGAGI (reference sequence). CDR3 size: 14 residues. Trimming shortened V by 9 bases and J by 9 bases, and 23 bases separated the two germline ends. The CDR3: CASSNIGQKEQAFF. The CDR3, as DNA: TGTGCCAGTTCTAATATCGGGCAGAAAGAACAAGCTTTCTTT.

The V gene is TRBV6-6, the J gene TRBJ1-1; D unclear. The germline V gene has CDR1 MNHNY and CDR2 SVGAGI (reference sequence). The V end was cut by 6 bases, the J end by 5 bases, with 7 bases between. This CDR3 is 11 amino acids long. The CDR3 sequence is CASSPGTEAFF. In DNA form, the CDR3 reads TGTGCCAGCAGCCCGGGGACTGAAGCTTTCTTT.

This clone appeared a single time. V usage is TRBV7-2 and J usage is TRBJ2-1; 14 bases align to TRBD2. CDR1 is SGHTA, CDR2 FQGNSA, per germline. Trimming at V came to 5 bases and at J to 14 bases, leaving 8 bases not matched to a gene. The CDR3 sequence is 14 residues long. The CDR3 region is CASSPGTSGGSEFF. CDR3 nucleotide sequence: TGTGCCAGCAGCCCGGGGACTAGCGGGGGCTCGGAGTTCTTC.

The chain couples TRBV6-6 to TRBJ2-7; 9 bases line up with TRBD2. The V gene's germline CDR1 is MNHNY and CDR2 SVGAGI (reference sequence). The CDR3 is 14 amino acids. The trim removed 0 bases at V and 4 bases at J, leaving 1 base unmatched. This chain's CDR3 is CASSYSGLAYEQYF. CDR3 sequence (DNA): TGTGCCAGCAGTTACTCGGGACTAGCTTACGAGCAGTACTTC.

The J gene is TRBJ1-2, the V gene TRBV18; possible D gene TRBD1, 5 bases. Germline V gene lookup returns CDR1 KGHSH and CDR2 LQKENI. The CDR3 covers 16 residues. V was trimmed by 5 bases and J by 2 bases, leaving 18 bases between them. CDR3 DNA: TGTGCCAGCTCAGATTCCGCCAGGGCGCTAAACTATGGCTACACCTTC. As protein: CASSDSARALNYGYTF.

The chain links TRBV27 to TRBJ1-6; D remains ambiguous. This CDR3 region has 14 residues. V was clipped by 0 bases and J by 7 bases, with 7 bases between them. Looked up from germline, CDR1 is MNHEY and CDR2 is SMNVEV (reference sequence). CDR3 sequence reads: CASSLSFENSPLHF. CDR3 nucleotide sequence: TGTGCCAGCAGTTTATCGTTCGAGAATTCACCCCTCCACTTT.

The rearrangement links TRBV19 to TRBJ2-1; 7 nucleotides align to TRBD2. The germline gives CDR1 LNHDA, CDR2 SQIVND (reference sequence). The CDR3 loop spans 14 amino acids. V shed 0 bases and J 10 bases; nucleotides not matched to a gene: 6. CDR3 protein: CASSIDAGRGEQFF. The CDR3 DNA follows: TGTGCCAGTAGTATAGATGCAGGGCGGGGGGAGCAGTTCTTC.

The CDR3 is CATSKLGGPNEKLFF. The DNA for the CDR3 is TGTGCCACCAGCAAGCTCGGGGGCCCTAATGAAAAACTGTTTTTT. This sequence joins TRBV15 and TRBJ1-4, with a weak D call TRBD1 (6 bases). The CDR3 runs 15 residues. Germline V gives CDR1 LNHNV, CDR2 YYDKDF (reference sequence). With 4 bases removed from V and 3 bases from J, the gap between germline ends came to 12 bases. Full variable domain (remainder filled in from reference TRBV15 and TRBJ1-4): DAMVIQNPRYQVTQFGKPVTLSCSQTLNHNVMYWYQQKSSQAPKLLFHYYDKDFNNEADTPDNFQSRRPNTSFCFLDIRSPGLGDTAMYLCATSKLGGPNEKLFFGSGTQLSVL.

V usage is TRBV4-1 and J usage is TRBJ2-3; D remains unclear. The V gene's germline CDR1 is MGHRA and CDR2 YSYEKL. The CDR3 extends over 16 amino acids. Trimming pared 1 base from V and 3 bases from J, leaving 14 bases between. The CDR3 DNA follows: TGCGCCAGCAGCCAAGTTAACTTAGTCGCGACAGATACGCAGTATTTT. Protein sequence: CASSQVNLVATDTQYF.

The chain carries TRBV18 and TRBJ1-4; possible D gene TRBD1, 5 bases. This CDR3 comprises 18 residues. V was clipped by 5 bases and J by 4 bases, with 23 bases between them. CDR1 is KGHSH and CDR2 is LQKENI in the germline V gene. CDR3 residues: CASSTRTILAGDNEKLFF. The DNA for the CDR3 is TGTGCCAGCTCAACCAGGACGATATTGGCGGGGGATAATGAAAAACTGTTTTTT.

V gene TRBV9 combines with J gene TRBJ2-5; 8 bases line up with TRBD1. CDR3 size: 17 residues. V was pared by 1 base and J by 6 bases, with 14 bases of the junction left unmatched. Per the germline V gene, CDR1 is SGDLS and CDR2 is YYNGEE. CDR3 loop: CASSVTHLGQGRQTQYF. The CDR3 bases are TGTGCCAGCAGCGTAACACACTTAGGACAGGGTAGGCAGACCCAGTACTTC.

This chain connects TRBV3-1 (or the pseudogene TRBV3-2) to TRBJ1-6; D is perhaps TRBD1 (5 bases). V was cut by 3 bases and J by 9 bases, with 9 bases left in between. CDR1 LGHDT and CDR2 YNNKEL come from the germline V gene (reference sequence). CDR3 length: 13 residues. CDR3 nucleotides: TGTGCCAGCAGCCAGAGGAGGGGTTCACCCCTCCACTTT. It yields the protein CASSQRRGSPLHF.